One and the same sample provided the 3 T cell receptor beta chains below, sequenced in a study of T cells in Graves' hyperthyroidism and ophthalmopathy (dated by TCRdb to about 2019). Receptor libraries were prepared by multiplex PCR. Sequencer: Illumina HiSeq 2000. TCR beta CDR3 regions were amplified from RNA transcripts. The first round of RT-PCR for the TCR CDR3 was performed with the HTBI primer set and the Qiagen OneStep RT-PCR kit. TCRdb reanalyzed the raw reads on its own, using fastp at Q25 for trimming and MiXCR for clone calling, and kept in-frame beta chains. Each record represents a unique CDR3 protein, reported with the most common genes and DNA among its rows. The sample contains about 260,000 distinct CDR3 sequences, around 20% of them found a single time. The ten biggest clones cover 50% to 75% of the sample. The sequenced material came from blood. These receptors all come from a man aged 30 to 39 with Graves' ophthalmopathy.

The sample holds a few counts of this clonotype. The chain couples TRBV2 to TRBJ2-1; 8 nucleotides match TRBD1. Germline V gene sequence: CDR1 SNHLY, CDR2 FYNNEI. J gave up 9 bases and V 6 bases, and 10 bases lay outside the gene matches. This CDR3 is built from 14 residues. The CDR3 DNA is TGTGCCAGCAGCGGACAGGGTCGAAATAGTGAGCAGTTCTTC. It codes for CASSGQGRNSEQFF.

This clonotype was seen more than once but under ten times. The V and J genes are TRBV6-1 and TRBJ2-1; TRBD2 matches 13 bases. Germline trimming cut 6 bases from V and 6 bases from J; bases unmatched to any gene: 8. The germline V gene encodes CDR1 MNHNS and CDR2 SASEGT. This CDR3 spans 16 amino acids. CDR3 DNA: TGTGCCAGCAGCCCCGGACTAGCGGGAGCCCTCAATGAGCAGTTCTTC. As protein: CASSPGLAGALNEQFF.

This clonotype was counted between two and nine times. CDR3 DNA sequence: TGTGCCAGCAGCCACGCGGGGGTCGCAGATACGCAGTATTTT. Translation: CASSHAGVADTQYF. The rearrangement joins TRBV14 to TRBJ2-3; 7 nucleotides align to TRBD2. The CDR3 has 14 amino acids. The junction had 4 bases not matched to a gene; V was cut back by 3 bases and J by 4 bases. Germline V gives CDR1 SGHDN, CDR2 FVKESK.